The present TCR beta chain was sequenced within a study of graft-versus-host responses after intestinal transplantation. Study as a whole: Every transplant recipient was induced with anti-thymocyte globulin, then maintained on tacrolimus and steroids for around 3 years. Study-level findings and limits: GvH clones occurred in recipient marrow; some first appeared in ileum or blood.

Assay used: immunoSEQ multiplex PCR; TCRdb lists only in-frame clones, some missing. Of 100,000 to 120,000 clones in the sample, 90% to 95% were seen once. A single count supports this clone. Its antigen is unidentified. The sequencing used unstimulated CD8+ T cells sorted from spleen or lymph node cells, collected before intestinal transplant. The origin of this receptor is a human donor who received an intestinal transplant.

As DNA, the CDR3 is TGTGCCAGCAGCTCGAGAAAAGGCCAGGGGGTCCCAGATACGCAGTATTTT. Translated: CASSSRKGQGVPDTQYF. The chain uses TRBV7-9 and TRBJ2-3; 7 bases agree with TRBD1. The CDR3 covers 17 residues. Per germline, CDR1 SEHNR and CDR2 FQNEAQ (reference sequence). With V trimmed by 4 bases and J by 4 bases, 14 bases remained unmatched. The full variable domain, in which reference TRBV7-9 and TRBJ2-3 provide the parts outside the CDR3, is DTGVSQNPRHKITKRGQNVTFRCDPISEHNRLYWYRQTLGQGPEFLTYFQNEAQLEKSRLLSDRFSAERPKGSFSTLEIQRTEQGDSAMYLCASSSRKGQGVPDTQYFGPGTRLTVL.